The 31 T cell receptor beta chains below were found in one sample sequenced in a study of cytomegalovirus exposure and HLA in healthy donors. PCR employed 60 Vbeta and 13 Jbeta primers. Clones were sequenced by immunoSEQ multiplex PCR, and TCRdb holds only the in-frame ones, with some missing. The table has 100,000 to 150,000 clones, approximately 84% seen once; the top ten hold around 1.9%. Sequenced sample: PBMCs. These receptors all come from a woman aged 35 to 49 in good health and CMV-seronegative.

This clone has just one count. V gene TRBV28 combines with J gene TRBJ1-2; 8 nucleotides agree with TRBD1. This CDR3 has 15 amino acids. Trimming at V came to 6 bases and at J to 4 bases, leaving 10 bases not matched to a gene. The germline gives CDR1 MDHEN, CDR2 SYDVKM. CDR3 sequence (DNA): TGTGCCAGCAGCCCAGGGACAGGAAGCCCCTATGGCTACACCTTC. Protein: CASSPGTGSPYGYTF.

The rearrangement uses TRBV2 and TRBJ2-4; perhaps TRBD1 as D (6 bases). Between the trimmed V and J ends, which lost 3 bases and 0 bases, there was a span of 12 bases. Germline values: CDR1 SNHLY, CDR2 FYNNEI. The CDR3 is 16 residues long. In DNA, the CDR3 is TGTGCCAGCAGTGACGGGACACCTCTAGCCAAAAACATTCAGTACTTC. This sequence encodes CASSDGTPLAKNIQYF.

The J gene is TRBJ1-5, the V gene TRBV28, with D unresolved. The CDR3 sequence is 14 residues long. V was clipped by 7 bases and J by 3 bases, with 13 bases between them. Germline CDR1 MDHEN, CDR2 SYDVKM. CDR3 bases: TGTGCCAGCACTACAGCGGGATACAATCAGCCCCAGCATTTT. This gives the protein CASTTAGYNQPQHF.

J is TRBJ2-4 and V is TRBV11-3; 8 nucleotides agree with TRBD2. J was trimmed by 8 bases and V by 1 base; bases with no gene match: 13. The CDR3 covers 17 residues. CDR1 SGHNT and CDR2 YENEEA come from the germline V gene. Written as DNA, the CDR3 is TGTGCCAGCAGCTTAGGAAGGGGTAGCGGGGAAGATGACATTCAGTACTTC. Protein: CASSLGRGSGEDDIQYF. Complete variable domain (other parts from reference TRBV11-3 and TRBJ2-4): EAGVVQSPRYKIIEKKQPVAFWCNPISGHNTLYWYLQNLGQGPELLIRYENEEAVDDSQLPKDRFSAERLKGVDSTLKIQPAELGDSAVYLCASSLGRGSGEDDIQYFGAGTRLSVL.

This clone has just one count. J is TRBJ1-5 and V is TRBV6-6; D might be TRBD1 (5 bases). The CDR3 has 13 amino acids. The V gene lost 5 bases and the J gene lost 9 bases, with 14 bases spanning the gap. CDR1 and CDR2 (germline): MNHNY, SVGAGI (reference sequence). CDR3 bases: TGTGCCAGCAGTCGGGACTTCCCGACGCCCCAGCATTTT. Protein sequence: CASSRDFPTPQHF.

V usage is TRBV12-5 and J usage is TRBJ1-2; TRBD1 agrees at 9 bases. Germline trimming cut 7 bases from V and 7 bases from J; bases unmatched to any gene: 7. The CDR3 covers 13 residues. CDR1 and CDR2 (germline): LGHNT, FRNRAP. DNA for the CDR3: TGTGCTAGTGCCTCGACAGGGGGTGGTGGCTACACCTTC. Protein product: CASASTGGGGYTF.

This clone has more than one count but fewer than ten. The chain links TRBV7-3 to TRBJ1-2; tentatively, D is TRBD1 (5 bases). CDR1 and CDR2 (germline): SGHTA, FQGTGA. CDR3 length: 14 residues. V was cut by 5 bases and J by 7 bases, with 17 bases left in between. The CDR3 here is CASSPTGQERGYTF. The DNA for the CDR3 is TGTGCCAGCAGCCCTACAGGCCAGGAACGTGGCTACACCTTC.

With regard to this clone: The same CDR3 is also encoded by other DNA sequences in this sample. This chain connects TRBV5-1 to TRBJ1-1; perhaps TRBD1 as D (5 bases). V dropped 4 bases and J dropped 1 base, with 8 bases sitting between them. The CDR3 totals 13 residues. Germline-derived CDR1 and CDR2 are SGHRS and YFSETQ. CDR3 sequence reads: CASSLRGNTEAFF. The CDR3 DNA sequence: TGCGCCAGCAGCCTAAGGGGGAACACTGAAGCTTTCTTT.

This chain connects TRBV28 to TRBJ1-5, with TRBD1 matching 7 bases. The J segment lost 4 bases and the V segment lost 5 bases, leaving 5 bases of the junction unmatched. CDR1 is MDHEN and CDR2 is SYDVKM in the germline V gene. The CDR3 runs 14 residues. The CDR3 nucleotides read TGTGCCAGCAGTCTTTCAGGGGGGAATCAGCCCCAGCATTTT. Its protein is CASSLSGGNQPQHF.

The DNA for the CDR3 is TGTGCCAGCAGTTCCACCGGACAGGGGGGGACTGAAGCTTTCTTT. Translating it yields CASSSTGQGGTEAFF. The chain couples TRBV28 to TRBJ1-1; 10 bases line up with TRBD1. The CDR3 contains 15 residues. V was clipped by 4 bases and J by 5 bases; unmatched bases: 7. The germline CDR1 and CDR2 sequences are MDHEN and SYDVKM.

This chain connects TRBV5-1 to TRBJ2-7; 9 nucleotides line up with TRBD2. The J segment lost 0 bases and the V segment lost 2 bases, leaving 6 bases of the junction unmatched. CDR3 size: 16 residues. From germline, CDR1 is SGHRS and CDR2 YFSETQ. The CDR3 bases are TGCGCCAGCAGCTTCATAGCGGGGGAGAGCTCCTACGAGCAGTACTTC. It codes for CASSFIAGESSYEQYF.

The gene calls are TRBV7-9 and TRBJ2-7, with TRBD1 matching over 10 bases. V trimming: 4 bases; J trimming: 6 bases; junction bases outside the gene matches: 9. Germline V CDR1 and CDR2: SEHNR, FQNEAQ (reference sequence). The CDR3 extends over 15 amino acids. CDR3 nucleotide sequence: TGTGCCAGCAGCTATGAGGGACAGGGGATGGTCGAGCAGTACTTC. Amino acid sequence: CASSYEGQGMVEQYF. The whole variable domain, filled in from reference TRBV7-9 and TRBJ2-7, reads DTGVSQNPRHKITKRGQNVTFRCDPISEHNRLYWYRQTLGQGPEFLTYFQNEAQLEKSRLLSDRFSAERPKGSFSTLEIQRTEQGDSAMYLCASSYEGQGMVEQYFGPGTRLTVT.

The chain employs TRBV4-1 and TRBJ2-3, with D unresolved. The ends were cut back, 0 bases at V and 4 bases at J, with 17 bases in the middle. This CDR3 contains 17 residues. The germline V gene has CDR1 MGHRA and CDR2 YSYEKL. CDR3 bases: TGCGCCAGCAGCCAAGATCTTGGAATGTGGCAGGCAGATACGCAGTATTTT. Translating gives CASSQDLGMWQADTQYF.

The chain recombines TRBV27 with TRBJ2-3; 7 positions match TRBD1. CDR1 and CDR2 from the germline V gene are MNHEY and SMNVEV (reference sequence). The CDR3 runs 16 residues. Trimming cost V 6 bases and J 2 bases; bases outside gene matches: 11. CDR3 DNA: TGTGCCAGCAGCAGAGACAGGACAGGTTTCACAGATACGCAGTATTTT. It encodes CASSRDRTGFTDTQYF.

The table lists this clone with a count of one. The DNA of the CDR3 is TGTGCCAGCAGTTTGACAGGGGGCGGCTATGGCTACACCTTC. Protein sequence: CASSLTGGGYGYTF. V is TRBV27 and J is TRBJ1-2, with 10 bases matching TRBD1. This CDR3 is 14 amino acids long. CDR1 is MNHEY, CDR2 SMNVEV, per germline (reference sequence). The junction had 2 bases not matched to a gene; V was cut back by 3 bases and J by 4 bases.

This clone was seen once. The genes are TRBV19 and TRBJ1-4; D is unclear. CDR3 size: 13 residues. The germline V gene encodes CDR1 LNHDA and CDR2 SQIVND (reference sequence). The V and J ends lost 10 bases and 6 bases respectively, with 15 bases between them. CDR3 amino acids: CATSRGPDEKLFF. The CDR3, as DNA: TGTGCCACCTCCCGCGGTCCGGATGAAAAACTGTTTTTT.

CDR3 sequence: CASRQVGTEAFF. The CDR3 nucleotides read TGTGCCAGCCGACAGGTTGGGACTGAAGCTTTCTTT. The V call is TRBV6-1, the J call TRBJ1-1; TRBD1 might be the D (6 bases). Germline V gives CDR1 MNHNS, CDR2 SASEGT. V gave up 8 bases and J gave up 5 bases, with 12 bases separating them. There are 12 residues in the CDR3.

This clone was picked up a small number of times. The chain recombines TRBV11-2 with TRBJ2-7; tentatively, D is TRBD1 (5 bases). With 5 bases removed from V and 1 base from J, the gap between germline ends came to 15 bases. Germline CDR1 and CDR2: SGHAT and FQNNGV. This CDR3 has 15 amino acids. CDR3 DNA: TGTGCCAGCAGCCTACTATTGGGGCCGTCCTACGAGCAGTACTTC. This codes for CASSLLLGPSYEQYF.

The chain is built from TRBV2 and TRBJ1-5, with D unclear. V was trimmed by 8 bases and J by 2 bases, leaving 13 bases between them. Germline V gene lookup returns CDR1 SNHLY and CDR2 FYNNEI. The CDR3 spans 14 residues. The CDR3 region is CASSWARGNQPQHF. The DNA of the CDR3 is TGTGCCAGCTCATGGGCGCGTGGCAATCAGCCCCAGCATTTT.

V gene TRBV6-5 combines with J gene TRBJ2-5; the match to TRBD2 covers 8 bases. With the DNA end fitting TRBJ2-7 better, the J assignment may be wrong. The germline V gene encodes CDR1 MNHEY and CDR2 SVGAGI. The CDR3 consists of 15 residues. The CDR3 here is CASSVPRGGSYEQYF. In DNA form, the CDR3 reads TGTGCCAGCAGTGTACCCCGGGGGGGCTCCTACGAGCAGTACTTC.

This rearrangement joins TRBV7-9 to TRBJ2-5; 7 bases are shared with TRBD1. V lost 3 bases and J lost 4; bases outside the gene matches: 8. The CDR3 sequence is 15 residues long. Looked up from germline, CDR1 is SEHNR and CDR2 is FQNEAQ (reference sequence). This CDR3 reads CASSFSGTVGETQYF. The CDR3 DNA sequence: TGTGCCAGCAGCTTCTCCGGGACAGTGGGAGAGACCCAGTACTTC.

This clone turned up a few times. The chain joins TRBV7-9 to TRBJ1-4; possibly TRBD1 for D (5 bases). Trimming shortened V by 2 bases and J by 3 bases, and 7 bases separated the two germline ends. This CDR3 is 14 amino acids long. Germline lookup yields CDR1 SEHNR and CDR2 FQNEAQ (reference sequence). The CDR3 DNA reads TGTGCCAGCAGCTTACAGGGTCCTAATGAAAAACTGTTTTTT. Amino acids: CASSLQGPNEKLFF.

The chain recombines TRBV6-1 with TRBJ2-7; D perhaps matches TRBD1 (7 bases). V was trimmed by 8 bases and J by 0 bases, leaving 11 bases between them. CDR1 MNHNS and CDR2 SASEGT come from the germline V gene. This CDR3 has 13 residues. The CDR3 sequence: CASRGTDSYEQYF. CDR3 bases: TGTGCCAGCCGCGGGACAGACTCCTACGAGCAGTACTTC.

This sequence joins TRBV4-1 and TRBJ1-1; 8 positions match TRBD1. CDR1 and CDR2 from the germline V gene are MGHRA and YSYEKL. This CDR3 is built from 16 residues. The V gene end was trimmed by 0 bases and the J gene end by 3 bases; junction bases not matched to a gene: 6. The CDR3 coding sequence is TGCGCCAGCAGCCAAGATGCGGCAGGGGGCTACACTGAAGCTTTCTTT. As protein: CASSQDAAGGYTEAFF.

This chain uses TRBV30 with TRBJ1-1; no reliable D call. CDR1 and CDR2 from the germline V gene are GTSNPN and SVGIG (reference sequence). V was pared by 0 bases and J by 3 bases, with 14 bases between. This CDR3 is built from 15 residues. This chain's CDR3 is CAWSVKTSYHTEAFF. The DNA for the CDR3 is TGTGCCTGGAGTGTAAAAACGAGTTATCACACTGAAGCTTTCTTT.

The genes are TRBV7-7 and TRBJ2-5; D is perhaps TRBD1 (6 bases). The CDR3 has 13 residues. Germline CDR1 reads SSHAT; CDR2 reads FNYEAQ (reference sequence). V gave up 0 bases and J gave up 4 bases, with 6 bases separating them. CDR3 nucleotides: TGTGCCAGCAGCTTAGCGGGGGCAGAGACCCAGTACTTC. Its translation is CASSLAGAETQYF.

This clone was found a few times. The genes are TRBV4-1 and TRBJ2-7; perhaps TRBD2 as D (5 bases). This CDR3 has 16 amino acids. CDR1 is MGHRA and CDR2 is YSYEKL in the germline V gene. V lost 0 bases to trimming and J lost 2 bases, with 14 bases between them. The CDR3 loop reads CASSQDREKTAYEQYF. The CDR3, as DNA: TGCGCCAGCAGCCAAGATAGGGAGAAGACGGCCTACGAGCAGTACTTC.

The table lists this clone with a few counts. The J gene is TRBJ1-1, the V gene TRBV28, with TRBD1 matching 7 bases. Germline values: CDR1 MDHEN, CDR2 SYDVKM. The CDR3 contains 18 residues. Trimming removed 3 bases from V and 4 bases from J; junction bases left unmatched: 17. The CDR3 nucleotides read TGTGCCAGCAGTTTTCCCCGTGTGACAGGGCCCCTAGGCACTGAAGCTTTCTTT. As protein: CASSFPRVTGPLGTEAFF. The complete variable domain, with remaining parts taken from reference TRBV28 and TRBJ1-1, reads DVKVTQSSRYLVKRTGEKVFLECVQDMDHENMFWYRQDPGLGLRLIYFSYDVKMKEKGDIPEGYSVSREKKERFSLILESASTNQTSMYLCASSFPRVTGPLGTEAFFGQGTRLTVV.

This clone came up a few times. The chain has TRBV28 and TRBJ2-7; 9 bases are shared with TRBD1. Germline V gene lookup returns CDR1 MDHEN and CDR2 SYDVKM. V gave up 8 bases and J gave up 6 bases; unmatched junction bases: 8. The CDR3 is made up of 13 amino acids. The CDR3 coding sequence is TGTGCCAGCGGGAACAGGGGGCCTCTCGAGCAGTACTTC. Amino acids: CASGNRGPLEQYF.

The table lists this clone with a few counts. The chain couples TRBV15 to TRBJ1-5; D gene uncertain. This CDR3 has 12 residues. Germline CDR1 is LNHNV and CDR2 is YYDKDF (reference sequence). Trimming stripped 8 bases from V and 1 base from J, with 6 bases between. The CDR3 loop reads CATALSNQPQHF. The CDR3 DNA reads as TGTGCCACCGCGCTGAGCAATCAGCCCCAGCATTTT.

This chain connects TRBV7-6 to TRBJ2-3; D possibly corresponds to TRBD2 (5 bases). Trimming took off 5 bases at V and 2 bases at J, with 14 bases between the two ends. The CDR3 covers 15 residues. The germline CDR1 and CDR2 sequences are SGHVS and FNYEAQ. The DNA for the CDR3 is TGTGCCAGCAGCCCCCTCCGGGGTGACACAGATACGCAGTATTTT. This codes for CASSPLRGDTDTQYF.